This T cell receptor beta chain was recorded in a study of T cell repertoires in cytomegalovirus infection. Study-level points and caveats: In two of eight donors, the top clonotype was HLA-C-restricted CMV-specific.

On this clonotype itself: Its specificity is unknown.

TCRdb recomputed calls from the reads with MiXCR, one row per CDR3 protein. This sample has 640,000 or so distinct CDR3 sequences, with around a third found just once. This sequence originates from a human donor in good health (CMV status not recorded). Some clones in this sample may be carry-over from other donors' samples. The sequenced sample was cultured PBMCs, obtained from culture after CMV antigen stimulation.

The chain's CDR3 is CSAGTGTSGIAYEQYF. CDR3 sequence (DNA): TGCAGTGCTGGTACCGGGACTAGCGGCATAGCCTACGAGCAGTACTTC. The rearrangement uses TRBV20-1 and TRBJ2-7; 11 bases agree with TRBD2. This CDR3 contains 16 residues. Trimming at V came to 5 bases and at J to 2 bases, leaving 11 bases not matched to a gene. Germline lookup yields CDR1 DFQATT and CDR2 SNEGSKA (reference sequence).